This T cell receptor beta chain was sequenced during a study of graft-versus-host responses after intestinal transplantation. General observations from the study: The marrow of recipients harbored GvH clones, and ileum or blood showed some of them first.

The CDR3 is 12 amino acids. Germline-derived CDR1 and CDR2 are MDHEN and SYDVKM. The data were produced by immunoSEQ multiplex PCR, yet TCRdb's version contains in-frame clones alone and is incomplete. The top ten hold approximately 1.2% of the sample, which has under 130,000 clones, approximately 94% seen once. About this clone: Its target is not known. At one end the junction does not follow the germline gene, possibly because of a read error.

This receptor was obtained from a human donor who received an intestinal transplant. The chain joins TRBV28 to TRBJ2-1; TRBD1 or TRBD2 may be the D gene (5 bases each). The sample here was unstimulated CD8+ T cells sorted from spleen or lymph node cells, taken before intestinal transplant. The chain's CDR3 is CASSSPGREPIF. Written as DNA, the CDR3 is TGTGCCAGCAGTTCACCCGGCAGGGAGCCAATCTTC.